This T cell receptor beta chain was documented in a study of cytomegalovirus exposure and HLA in healthy donors. Study conclusions and caveats: Common viral pathogens seemed, in a later analysis, to connect with several of the most significant clusters.

Trimming took 6 bases from V and 2 from J, leaving 14 bases between them. CDR3 length equals 14 residues. Germline assignment: CDR1 MNHNS and CDR2 SASEGT. For this clone: Its cognate antigen is unknown.

With 60 Vbeta and 13 Jbeta primers, the PCR was carried out. The table came from immunoSEQ multiplex PCR; TCRdb's copy has only in-frame clones and leaves some out. The profile shows about 190,000 clones, about 85% of them singletons. Material: PBMCs. The source of this sequence is a boy aged 2-9 years in good health and CMV-seronegative. The chain uses TRBV6-1 and TRBJ2-7, with a tentative D call TRBD1 (6 bases). The CDR3 sequence: CASREGHYPYEQYF. The CDR3 DNA follows: TGTGCCAGCAGAGAGGGACATTACCCCTACGAGCAGTACTTC.